This T cell receptor (beta chain) was identified in a study of cytomegalovirus exposure and HLA in healthy donors. In the PCR, 60 Vbeta and 13 Jbeta primers were used. Measured with immunoSEQ multiplex PCR; TCRdb has only the in-frame clones, and not every one. The data contain about 200,000 clones, approximately 11% of them seen just once; the ten biggest clones take up about 7.8%. This CDR3 comprises 15 residues. Germline CDR1 reads SGDLS; CDR2 reads YYNGEE. V lost 0 bases, J lost 1 base, and 0 bases stayed unmatched. This clone was observed a handful of times. This specimen includes other DNA sequences encoding the same CDR3.

The receptor was derived from a man over 45 in good health and CMV-seropositive. The sequenced sample consisted of PBMCs. The chain joins TRBV9 to TRBJ2-2, with TRBD2 matching 7 bases. CDR3 protein: CASSVAGGNTGELFF. The CDR3, as DNA: TGTGCCAGCAGCGTAGCGGGGGGGAACACCGGGGAGCTGTTTTTT. Full variable domain (rest looked up from reference TRBV9 and TRBJ2-2): DSGVTQTPKHLITATGQRVTLRCSPRSGDLSVYWYQQSLDQGLQFLIQYYNGEERAKGNILERFSAQQFPDLHSELNLSSLELGDSALYFCASSVAGGNTGELFFGEGSRLTVL.